This T cell receptor beta chain was observed in a study of blood T cell repertoires in COVID-19. Study overall: Material from acute and convalescent COVID-19 was sourced from the United States, Italy and Spain. PBMCs, B-cell-depleted T cells, or T cells provided the cDNA or gDNA that made up the material.

This clone showed up just once. In the original workflow: Amplification of reference gene primers was used by the study to estimate nucleated cell counts. The protocol was immunoSEQ multiplex PCR, while the TCRdb copy is restricted to in-frame clones and leaves out a portion. For V, J and clone size, that table is used; D and trimming come from the DNA. The sample consists of just over 90,000 clones, roughly 88% of them appearing once. The receptor was isolated from a human donor with active COVID-19. The donor label of this sample is uncertain. Sample: peripheral blood.

The CDR3 nucleotides are TGTGCCAGCAGCTTAGACAGGGTGGTGAACACTGAAGCTTTCTTT. This translates into CASSLDRVVNTEAFF. This rearrangement joins TRBV7-2 to TRBJ1-1, with D perhaps TRBD1 (6 bases). There are 15 residues in the CDR3. Germline CDR1 and CDR2: SGHTA and FQGNSA. Trimming took 1 base from V and 0 from J, leaving 9 bases between them.